This entry is about one T cell receptor (beta chain). This record comes from a study of blood T cell repertoires in COVID-19. Turning to the study itself: Samples of COVID-19 (acute and convalescent) were obtained from the United States, Italy and Spain. Sources were T cells, B-cell-depleted T cells, or PBMCs; the material itself was cDNA or gDNA.

The CDR3 sequence is 15 residues long. Per germline, CDR1 SQVTM and CDR2 ANQGSEA. Trimming left V 0 bases short and J 2 bases short, with 14 bases between. Original methodology: For nucleated cells, counts were estimated from reference gene primer amplification. Using immunoSEQ multiplex PCR, the repertoire was profiled, and TCRdb retains in-frame clones only, with some absent. D and trimming come from the DNA, and the V and J calls and clone size come from that table. The sample has roughly 180,000 clones; roughly nine tenths are singletons. The chain recombines TRBV29-1 with TRBJ2-7; D possibly corresponds to TRBD2 (6 bases). The sequencing input was peripheral blood. The sequence derives from a man between 65 and 85 years old with active or convalescent COVID-19. Here the CDR3 reads CSVEDLRGGAYEQYF. CDR3 coding DNA: TGCAGCGTTGAAGATCTGAGGGGCGGGGCCTACGAGCAGTACTTC.